The 5 T cell receptor beta chains listed next were all sequenced from one sample in a study of CD8+CD57+ T cells in acquired aplastic anemia. Patients sequenced had flow cytometry evidence of CD8+CD57+ cell expansion. The use of genomic DNA as template underpinned the TCR beta VDJ and CDR3 profiling. TCRdb redid the calling of the reads with MiXCR, one entry per CDR3 protein. This sample has 50,000 to 65,000 distinct CDR3 sequences, with 55% to 70% found just once. Sequenced material: sorted CD4+, CD8+, or CD8+CD57+ T cells (not recorded which) from PBMCs. The receptor set was obtained from a human donor with aplastic anemia.

This clonotype was found many times. This chain links TRBV10-2 with TRBJ1-2, with 8 bases identical to TRBD1. This CDR3 has 12 amino acids. Germline CDR1 reads WSHSY; CDR2 reads SAAADI. V lost 10 bases and J lost 5; bases outside the gene matches: 6. The CDR3 here is CAISGTGYGYTF. The CDR3 DNA sequence: TGCGCCATCTCCGGGACAGGTTATGGCTACACCTTC.

Remarks on this clonotype: It may be a read error: a sequence one base away is much more abundant. The chain joins TRBV28 to TRBJ2-1, with D tentatively TRBD2 (6 bases). The CDR3 length is 13 residues. Germline CDR1 and CDR2: MDHEN and SYDVKM. V lost 3 bases and J lost 6, with 9 bases in between. CDR3 loop: CASSFGGVNEQFF. The CDR3 coding sequence is TGTGCCAGCAGTTTTGGCGGGGTCAATGAGCAGTTCTTC.

The chain carries TRBV20-1 and TRBJ2-7; 9 bases agree with TRBD1. Trimming took 3 bases from V and 5 from J; bases not matched to a gene: 8. The CDR3 extends over 14 amino acids. Germline V gene lookup returns CDR1 DFQATT and CDR2 SNEGSKA (reference sequence). This chain's CDR3 is CSASFRTGAHEQYF. CDR3 nucleotide sequence: TGCAGTGCTAGCTTCAGGACAGGGGCCCACGAGCAGTACTTC.

As for this clonotype: The junction departs from germline at one end; a sequencing error may be responsible. The genes are TRBV11-2 and TRBJ1-5; D not resolved. The CDR3 has 15 amino acids. Germline V lookup: CDR1 SGHAT, CDR2 FQNNGV. In DNA form, the CDR3 reads TGTGCCAGCAGCTTAGACTGGAATAGCAATCAGCCTCAGCATTTT. Translated, it gives CASSLDWNSNQPQHF.

This clonotype appeared many times. J is TRBJ2-2 and V is TRBV9; 13 nucleotides align to TRBD2. CDR1 and CDR2 (germline): SGDLS, YYNGEE. This CDR3 is built from 16 residues. V gave up 3 bases and J gave up 2 bases; unmatched junction bases: 1. CDR3 loop: CASSGTSGGNTGELFF. The CDR3 DNA is TGTGCCAGCAGCGGGACTAGCGGGGGAAACACCGGGGAGCTGTTTTTT.